Following are 21 T cell receptor beta chains from one sample sequenced in a study of blood T cell repertoires in COVID-19. Profiling relied on immunoSEQ multiplex PCR, and the TCRdb table lists in-frame clones only, not all of them. Counted here are over 55,000 clones, approximately 80% occurring once; the ten biggest clones make up around 30%. Specimen: peripheral blood. The receptor set was obtained from a human donor in a cohort sampled during active COVID-19.

The chain has TRBV30 and TRBJ2-5; a weak D match, TRBD1 (6 bases). Germline V gene data show CDR1 as GTSNPN and CDR2 as SVGIG (reference sequence). Trimming took off 8 bases at V and 5 bases at J, with 12 bases between the two ends. The CDR3 covers 11 residues. DNA for the CDR3: TGTGCCGGGGGCCAGGGGGAGACCCAGTACTTC. Encoded protein: CAGGQGETQYF.

The V gene is TRBV7-2, the J gene TRBJ2-7; 9 nucleotides align to TRBD2. The germline V gene has CDR1 SGHTA and CDR2 FQGNSA. The J segment lost 2 bases and the V segment lost 2 bases, leaving 4 bases of the junction unmatched. This CDR3 spans 15 amino acids. The chain's CDR3 is CASSLMAGGTYEQYF. The CDR3, as DNA: TGTGCCAGCAGCTTAATGGCGGGGGGGACCTACGAGCAGTACTTC.

V is TRBV28 and J is TRBJ2-1, with 9 bases aligning to TRBD1. Per the germline V gene, CDR1 is MDHEN and CDR2 is SYDVKM. This CDR3 region has 12 residues. CDR3 loop: CTSGTGRNEQFF. CDR3 DNA sequence: TGTACCTCCGGGACAGGGAGGAATGAGCAGTTCTTC.

The V gene is TRBV7-2, the J gene TRBJ1-4; D is ambiguous. Germline V gene sequence: CDR1 SGHTA, CDR2 FQGNSA. Trimming cost V 3 bases and J 4 bases, with 12 bases left between them. This CDR3 region has 15 residues. The CDR3 coding sequence is TGTGCCAGCAGCTTCAATGGGCTCCGTAATGAAAAACTGTTTTTT. It encodes CASSFNGLRNEKLFF.

The chain carries TRBV10-3 and TRBJ1-2; TRBD1 matches at 8 bases. The CDR3 totals 12 residues. The germline V gene has CDR1 ENHRY and CDR2 SYGVKD. The ends lost 10 bases at V and 7 bases at J; junction bases unmatched: 8. The DNA for the CDR3 is TGTGCCAGCGCGGACAGGGTGGCTGGCTACACCTTC. Residues: CASADRVAGYTF.

The chain uses TRBV4-1 and TRBJ1-2; perhaps TRBD1 as D (5 bases). The ends were cut back, 4 bases at V and 8 bases at J, with 17 bases in the middle. The CDR3 has 14 residues. Per the germline V gene, CDR1 is MGHRA and CDR2 is YSYEKL. The CDR3 region has the DNA TGCGCCAGCAGCCTCCCCTGGGGCCCAGGGGGCTACACCTTC. Translated, it gives CASSLPWGPGGYTF.

CDR3 nucleotides: TGTGCCTGGAATGGCGGGGGGGCCATTCAGGATACGCAGTATTTT. Translation gives CAWNGGGAIQDTQYF. The rearrangement joins TRBV30 to TRBJ2-3; the match to TRBD2 covers 9 bases. Germline V gene sequence: CDR1 GTSNPN, CDR2 SVGIG (reference sequence). Germline trimming cut 4 bases from V and 6 bases from J; bases unmatched to any gene: 11. CDR3 length: 15 residues.

The CDR3 region is CATTPGQGAYEQYF. CDR3 DNA: TGTGCAACCACTCCGGGACAGGGGGCCTACGAGCAGTACTTC. This chain uses TRBV10-3 with TRBJ2-7; 11 nucleotides line up with TRBD1. Germline V CDR1 and CDR2: ENHRY, SYGVKD. This CDR3 has 14 amino acids.

V gene TRBV6-4 combines with J gene TRBJ2-3, with TRBD1 identical over 7 bases. Looked up from germline, CDR1 is MRHNA and CDR2 is SNTAGT. The CDR3 has 14 residues. The V and J ends lost 4 bases and 5 bases, in that order; junction bases with no gene match: 6. The CDR3 loop reads CASSVGTDQDTQYF. The CDR3 DNA follows: TGTGCCAGCAGTGTGGGGACAGATCAAGATACGCAGTATTTT.

This sequence joins TRBV2 and TRBJ1-1, with 9 bases that match TRBD1. The CDR3 covers 15 residues. Looked up from germline, CDR1 is SNHLY and CDR2 is FYNNEI. J lost 1 base, V lost 8 bases, and 8 bases had no gene match. CDR3 bases: TGTGCCAGCTCAACAGGGGGCGCGAGGAACACTGAAGCTTTCTTT. Residues: CASSTGGARNTEAFF.

This clone was seen a few times. This chain links TRBV9 with TRBJ2-6; unclear D gene. Per germline, CDR1 SGDLS and CDR2 YYNGEE. V dropped 0 bases and J dropped 4 bases, with 11 bases sitting between them. The CDR3 is 16 amino acids. DNA of the CDR3: TGTGCCAGCAGCGTAGAAATCCGCGGAGGGGCCAACGTCCTGACTTTC. Protein sequence: CASSVEIRGGANVLTF.

Points on this clone: Different DNA sequences within this sample yield the same CDR3. This rearrangement joins TRBV19 to TRBJ1-6; maybe TRBD1 (5 bases). The germline V and J ends were trimmed by 6 bases and 10 bases, with 16 bases remaining between them. CDR1 is LNHDA and CDR2 is SQIVND in the germline V gene (reference sequence). The CDR3 spans 14 residues. CDR3 sequence reads: CASRRQGGGSPLHF. The CDR3 nucleotides are TGTGCCAGTAGGCGGCAGGGAGGAGGATCACCCCTCCACTTT.

The V and J genes are TRBV9 and TRBJ1-1, with 7 bases aligning to TRBD1. Unmatched junction bases numbered 6, after V lost 3 bases and J lost 4 bases. Germline assignment: CDR1 SGDLS and CDR2 YYNGEE. The CDR3 is 14 residues long. This CDR3 reads CASSAKGASTEAFF. The CDR3 DNA follows: TGTGCCAGCAGCGCCAAGGGGGCGAGCACTGAAGCTTTCTTT.

The chain employs TRBV10-3 and TRBJ2-1, with TRBD2 identical over 7 bases. Germline V gene lookup returns CDR1 ENHRY and CDR2 SYGVKD. J was trimmed by 0 bases and V by 0 bases; bases with no gene match: 8. CDR3 size: 18 residues. CDR3 in amino acids: CAISESSSGPSSYNEQFF. The CDR3 DNA sequence: TGTGCCATCAGTGAGTCGTCTAGCGGACCGAGCTCCTACAATGAGCAGTTCTTC.

The chain employs TRBV12-5 and TRBJ2-5; D possibly corresponds to TRBD2 (6 bases). This CDR3 has 17 residues. Trimming cost V 2 bases and J 4 bases, with 20 bases left between them. Germline-derived CDR1 and CDR2 are LGHNT and FRNRAP. CDR3 loop: CASGLTASRVSGETQYF. Written as DNA, the CDR3 is TGTGCTAGTGGTTTGACAGCGTCGAGGGTTAGCGGAGAGACCCAGTACTTC.

The V and J genes are TRBV7-2 and TRBJ2-5, with D possibly matching TRBD2 (5 bases). The CDR3 totals 16 residues. Per the germline V gene, CDR1 is SGHTA and CDR2 is FQGNSA. V was trimmed by 2 bases and J by 5 bases, leaving 18 bases between them. The CDR3 loop is CASSLRPRTRRETQYF. The DNA of the CDR3 is TGTGCCAGCAGCTTAAGGCCGAGGACCCGGAGGGAGACCCAGTACTTC.

This clone was seen a single time. The chain is built from TRBV7-2 and TRBJ1-2; 12 nucleotides match TRBD1. V was clipped by 1 base and J by 6 bases; unmatched bases: 15. CDR3 length equals 19 residues. The germline V gene encodes CDR1 SGHTA and CDR2 FQGNSA. The DNA for the CDR3 is TGTGCCAGCAGCTTAGTTGGGACAGGGGGCGCTTTTGGGGCCCATGGCTACACCTTC. This translates into CASSLVGTGGAFGAHGYTF.

This rearrangement joins TRBV19 to TRBJ1-2; 8 positions agree with TRBD1. The germline V gene has CDR1 LNHDA and CDR2 SQIVND (reference sequence). V shed 9 bases, J shed 8 bases, and the junction held 5 bases outside the gene matches. The length of the CDR3 is 11 residues. The CDR3 region is CASGQGLGYTF. The CDR3 DNA follows: TGTGCCAGCGGACAGGGATTGGGCTACACCTTC.

The gene calls are TRBV5-1 and TRBJ1-1; TRBD1 agrees at 7 bases. The germline V gene encodes CDR1 SGHRS and CDR2 YFSETQ. The CDR3 extends over 15 amino acids. V gave up 4 bases and J gave up 1 base; unmatched junction bases: 7. In nucleotides, the CDR3 is TGCGCCAGCAGCAACCGACAGGGTGGGAACACTGAAGCTTTCTTT. Protein product: CASSNRQGGNTEAFF.

This CDR3 reads CASSQGPSSDTQYF. The CDR3 nucleotides are TGCGCCAGCAGCCAAGGGCCTAGTTCAGATACGCAGTATTTT. The V gene is TRBV4-1, the J gene TRBJ2-3; D uncertain. The CDR3 has 14 residues. Deletions cut 1 base from V and 4 bases from J, with 9 bases between. Germline CDR1 and CDR2: MGHRA and YSYEKL.

As regards this clone: This sample includes further DNA sequences coding for the same CDR3. CDR3 region: CASSLGRGAYEQYF. The CDR3 bases are TGTGCCAGCTCCCTTGGGAGGGGGGCCTACGAGCAGTACTTC. The V and J genes are TRBV28 and TRBJ2-7; TRBD2 might be the D (7 bases). The V gene's germline CDR1 is MDHEN and CDR2 SYDVKM. V shed 8 bases and J shed 2 bases, with 16 bases lying between them. This CDR3 has 14 residues.